This TCR beta chain derives from a study of T cell responses to AZD1222 COVID-19 vaccine. About the research overall: Second doses that came at about 4 or about 12 weeks were put together. Study-wide points: Vaccine-associated CD4 TCRs ranged over spike, dominating at 160-218 and 743-854. White British people made up most donors, females outnumbered males, and clonal diversity was possibly underestimated. Once two AZD1222 doses were given, Spike-specific TCR breadth and depth went up.

The V and J ends lost 4 bases and 5 bases respectively, with 14 bases between them. The CDR3 is made up of 14 amino acids. From germline, CDR1 is ENHRY and CDR2 SYGVKD. As for this clone: Its antigen remains unidentified.

The method was immunoSEQ multiplex PCR; TCRdb's version includes in-frame clones alone and lacks a portion of them. The data show 75,000 to 100,000 clones, 86% seen once. The sequences come from peripheral blood, collected on day 0 of AZD1222 vaccination. The clonotype comes from an adult in good health. V usage is TRBV10-3 and J usage is TRBJ2-5; the D gene could be TRBD1 or TRBD2 (7 bases each). The CDR3 bases are TGTGCCATCAGTGTTGCAGGGGGAGGGGAGACCCAGTACTTC. The encoded protein is CAISVAGGGETQYF.